This T cell receptor (beta chain) was recorded in a study of shared clonotypes between healthy human individuals. Across the whole study: Used for every donor were three CD4 naive, three CD4 memory, two CD8 naive and one CD8 memory plate.

The data were produced by immunoSEQ multiplex PCR, yet TCRdb's version contains in-frame clones alone and is incomplete. The repertoire has some 1.5 million clones, approximately 96% of them found once; the top ten carry approximately 1.1%. This clone appeared a single time. V trimming: 7 bases; J trimming: 4 bases; junction bases outside the gene matches: 10. CDR1 SEHNR and CDR2 FQNEAQ come from the germline V gene (reference sequence). The CDR3 length is 15 residues. The sequenced sample was naive CD4+ T cells sorted from blood. Described subset: CD45RA+ positively selected. This sequence joins TRBV7-9 and TRBJ2-7; 10 bases are a match to TRBD1. This receptor was identified in a man in his thirties or forties in good health. The CDR3 DNA sequence: TGTGCCAGCATCCCCGTAGGACAGGGGGGTTACGAGCAGTACTTC. It encodes CASIPVGQGGYEQYF.